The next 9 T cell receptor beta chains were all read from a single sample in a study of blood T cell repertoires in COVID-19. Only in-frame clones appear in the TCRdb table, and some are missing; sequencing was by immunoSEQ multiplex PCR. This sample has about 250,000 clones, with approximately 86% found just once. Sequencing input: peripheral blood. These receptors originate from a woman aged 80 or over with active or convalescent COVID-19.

CDR3 DNA sequence: TGTGCCAGCAGCTTGGCCATTATCGGACAGGGAGTCCAAGAGACCCAGTACTTC. Protein sequence: CASSLAIIGQGVQETQYF. The rearrangement joins TRBV5-5 to TRBJ2-5; the match to TRBD1 covers 8 bases. The V gene end was trimmed by 0 bases and the J gene end by 1 base; junction bases not matched to a gene: 11. The CDR3 has 18 residues. Looked up from germline, CDR1 is SGHKS and CDR2 is YYEKEE (reference sequence).

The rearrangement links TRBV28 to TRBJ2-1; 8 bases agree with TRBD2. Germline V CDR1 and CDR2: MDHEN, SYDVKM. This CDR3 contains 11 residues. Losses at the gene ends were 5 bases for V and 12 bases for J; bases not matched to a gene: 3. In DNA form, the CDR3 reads TGTGCCAGCAGTAAACTAGCGGCGCAGTTCTTC. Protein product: CASSKLAAQFF.

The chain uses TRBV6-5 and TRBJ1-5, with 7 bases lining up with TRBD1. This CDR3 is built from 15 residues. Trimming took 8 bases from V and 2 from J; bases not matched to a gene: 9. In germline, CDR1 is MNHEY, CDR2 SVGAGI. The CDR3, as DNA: TGTGCCAGCTCCCACTTTGGACAGGGCAATCAGCCCCAGCATTTT. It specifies CASSHFGQGNQPQHF.

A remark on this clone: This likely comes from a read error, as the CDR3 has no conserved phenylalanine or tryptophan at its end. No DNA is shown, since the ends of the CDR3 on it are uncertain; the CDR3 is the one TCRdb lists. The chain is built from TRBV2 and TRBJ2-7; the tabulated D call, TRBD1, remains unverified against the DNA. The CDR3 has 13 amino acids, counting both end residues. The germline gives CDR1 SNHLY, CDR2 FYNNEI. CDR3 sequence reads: CASSEFPSGTGGL.

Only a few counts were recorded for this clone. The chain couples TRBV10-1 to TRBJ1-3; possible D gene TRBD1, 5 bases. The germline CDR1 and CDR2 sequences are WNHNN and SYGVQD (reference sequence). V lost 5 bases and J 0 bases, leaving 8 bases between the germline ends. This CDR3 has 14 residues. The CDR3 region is CASSPGHSGNTIYF. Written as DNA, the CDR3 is TGCGCCAGCAGTCCTGGACACTCTGGAAACACCATATATTTT.

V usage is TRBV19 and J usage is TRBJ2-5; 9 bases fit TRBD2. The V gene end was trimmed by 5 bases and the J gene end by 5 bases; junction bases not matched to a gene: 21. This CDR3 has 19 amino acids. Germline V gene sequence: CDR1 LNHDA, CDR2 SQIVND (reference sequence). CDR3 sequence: CASSPNPPGLARVGETQYF. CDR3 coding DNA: TGTGCCAGTAGTCCGAATCCTCCGGGACTAGCCAGAGTAGGGGAGACCCAGTACTTC.

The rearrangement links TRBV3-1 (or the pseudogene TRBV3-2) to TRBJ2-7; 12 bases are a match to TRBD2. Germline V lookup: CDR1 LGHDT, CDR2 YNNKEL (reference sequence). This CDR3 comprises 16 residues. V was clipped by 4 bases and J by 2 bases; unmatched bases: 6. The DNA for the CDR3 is TGTGCCAGCAGCCCGACTAGCGGGAGCGTCGCCTACGAGCAGTACTTC. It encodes CASSPTSGSVAYEQYF.

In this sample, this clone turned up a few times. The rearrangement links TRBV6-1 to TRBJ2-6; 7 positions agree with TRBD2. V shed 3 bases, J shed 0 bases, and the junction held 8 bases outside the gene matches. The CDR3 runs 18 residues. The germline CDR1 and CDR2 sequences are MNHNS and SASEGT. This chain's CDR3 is CASSEGGWTSSGANVLTF. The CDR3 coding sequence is TGTGCCAGCAGTGAGGGTGGGTGGACTAGCTCTGGGGCCAACGTCCTGACTTTC.

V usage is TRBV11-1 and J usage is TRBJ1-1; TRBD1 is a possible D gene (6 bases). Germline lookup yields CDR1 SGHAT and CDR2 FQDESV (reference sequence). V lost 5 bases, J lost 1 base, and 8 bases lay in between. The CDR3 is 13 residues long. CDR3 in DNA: TGTGCCAGCAGCGACAGGAGGAACACTGAAGCTTTCTTT. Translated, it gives CASSDRRNTEAFF.